This T cell receptor (beta chain) was sequenced in a study of cytomegalovirus exposure and HLA in healthy donors. This clone has only one observation. Its specificity is unknown. The CDR3 loop spans 14 amino acids. Deletions cut 6 bases from V and 5 bases from J, with 16 bases between. The germline V gene encodes CDR1 MDHEN and CDR2 SYDVKM. Notes on the study in general: In a later analysis, a missense DCLRE1C variant was linked to TCR beta V- and J-gene trimming.

PCR used 60 Vbeta primers and 13 Jbeta primers. In the original processing: The count from a later analysis was tens of millions of unique TCR beta chains, some 9.9 million of them shared. Sequencing was performed with immunoSEQ multiplex PCR; in TCRdb, only in-frame clones are kept and a portion is missing. V and J calls and clone size are as listed in that table; D and trimming were resolved from the DNA. The table lists approximately 220,000 clones, around 83% of them singletons. This sequence was found in a girl aged 10 to 17 in good health and CMV-seronegative. The sequencing sample was made of PBMCs. The chain joins TRBV28 to TRBJ2-5; TRBD2 might be the D (5 bases). The CDR3 is CASSPLAGRETQYF. For the CDR3, the DNA is TGTGCCAGCAGCCCCCTAGCCGGCCGCGAGACCCAGTACTTC.